One sample yielded the 29 T cell receptor beta chains listed below, sequenced in a study of blood T cell repertoires in COVID-19. The data were produced by immunoSEQ multiplex PCR, yet TCRdb's version contains in-frame clones alone and is incomplete. The table shows 200,000 or so clones, with approximately 80% occurring only once. Input material: peripheral blood. All receptors derive from a human donor in a cohort sampled during active COVID-19.

The chain is built from TRBV18 and TRBJ1-6; TRBD1 matches at 7 bases. There are 14 residues in the CDR3. The germline CDR1 and CDR2 sequences are KGHSH and LQKENI. V lost 3 bases to trimming and J lost 4 bases; unmatched junction nucleotides: 0. This CDR3 reads CASSPTGYNSPLHF. CDR3 bases: TGTGCCAGCTCACCGACAGGGTATAATTCACCCCTCCACTTT.

This clone was found a few times. The chain couples TRBV10-3 to TRBJ2-2, with 8 bases identical to TRBD2. Losses at the gene ends were 3 bases for V and 3 bases for J; bases not matched to a gene: 3. CDR1 is ENHRY and CDR2 is SYGVKD in the germline V gene. The CDR3 extends over 15 amino acids. This CDR3 is CAISDWGLDTGELFF. CDR3 DNA sequence: TGTGCCATCAGTGATTGGGGACTAGACACCGGGGAGCTGTTTTTT.

The chain couples TRBV18 to TRBJ2-1; 11 nucleotides line up with TRBD2. The CDR3 runs to 15 residues. Germline V gene sequence: CDR1 KGHSH, CDR2 LQKENI. J was trimmed by 7 bases and V by 4 bases; bases with no gene match: 6. Here the CDR3 DNA reads TGTGCCAGCTCACGGGCTAGCGGGAGGAATAATGAGCAGTTCTTC. Encoded protein: CASSRASGRNNEQFF.

J is TRBJ2-1 and V is TRBV5-5; 9 bases align to TRBD1. The germline V gene has CDR1 SGHKS and CDR2 YYEKEE (reference sequence). The CDR3 covers 14 residues. Trimming at V came to 4 bases and at J to 9 bases, leaving 8 bases not matched to a gene. CDR3 sequence: CASSTGQGRSEQFF. The CDR3 region has the DNA TGTGCCAGCAGCACGGGACAGGGAAGGAGTGAGCAGTTCTTC. Looking up the rest from reference TRBV5-5 and TRBJ2-1 gives the full variable domain: DAGVTQSPTHLIKTRGQQVTLRCSPISGHKSVSWYQQVLGQGPQFIFQYYEKEERGRGNFPDRFSARQFPNYSSELNVNALLLGDSALYLCASSTGQGRSEQFFGPGTRLTVL.

The chain links TRBV5-4 to TRBJ2-1; 11 bases are a match to TRBD2. Germline V gene data show CDR1 as SGHNT and CDR2 as YYREEE (reference sequence). This CDR3 is 16 amino acids long. V shed 1 base, J shed 5 bases, and the junction held 5 bases outside the gene matches. CDR3 region: CASSLKGLAVHNEQFF. The CDR3, as DNA: TGTGCCAGCAGCTTGAAGGGACTAGCGGTTCACAATGAGCAGTTCTTC.

The rearrangement joins TRBV19 to TRBJ2-1; D is ambiguous. CDR1 is LNHDA, CDR2 SQIVND, per germline (reference sequence). This CDR3 is 14 amino acids long. The V gene lost 4 bases and the J gene lost 1 base, with 8 bases spanning the gap. CDR3 region: CASSNQWSYNEQFF. As DNA, the CDR3 is TGTGCCAGTAGTAATCAGTGGTCCTACAATGAGCAGTTCTTC. The variable domain in full, with the rest retrieved from reference TRBV19 and TRBJ2-1, is DGGITQSPKYLFRKEGQNVTLSCEQNLNHDAMYWYRQDPGQGLRLIYYSQIVNDFQKGDIAEGYSVSREKKESFPLTVTSAQKNPTAFYLCASSNQWSYNEQFFGPGTRLTVL.

V is TRBV4-1 and J is TRBJ2-7; TRBD1 is a possible D gene (5 bases). The CDR3 is 14 amino acids. Germline V gene lookup returns CDR1 MGHRA and CDR2 YSYEKL. V lost 1 base, J lost 10 bases, and 17 bases lay in between. CDR3 sequence reads: CASSQARAGLDQYF. CDR3 sequence (DNA): TGCGCCAGCAGCCAAGCTCGGGCAGGGCTCGACCAGTACTTC.

This chain connects TRBV28 to TRBJ2-7; possibly TRBD2 for D (6 bases). Trimming left V 11 bases short and J 5 bases short, with 13 bases between. The CDR3 length is 11 residues. CDR1 and CDR2 from the germline V gene are MDHEN and SYDVKM. The CDR3 loop reads CAGGTLHEQYF. The CDR3 nucleotides read TGTGCCGGCGGGACTCTACACGAGCAGTACTTC.

This chain uses TRBV12-5 with TRBJ1-5; D is unclear. CDR1 LGHNT and CDR2 FRNRAP come from the germline V gene. The CDR3 covers 13 residues. V lost 7 bases to trimming and J lost 4 bases, with 11 bases between them. CDR3 DNA sequence: TGTGCTAGTGTCCTAAGCCCGAATCAGCCCCAGCATTTT. Amino acid sequence: CASVLSPNQPQHF.

This chain joins TRBV20-1 and TRBJ1-4, with 7 bases identical to TRBD1. J lost 3 bases, V lost 3 bases, and 10 bases had no gene match. CDR1 and CDR2 from the germline V gene are DFQATT and SNEGSKA (reference sequence). The CDR3 consists of 16 residues. In DNA, the CDR3 is TGCAGTGCTAGTCAAGACAGGGTATACGCTAATGAAAAACTGTTTTTT. It encodes CSASQDRVYANEKLFF.

The J gene is TRBJ2-1, the V gene TRBV20-1; TRBD2 is a possible D gene (6 bases). CDR1 and CDR2 (germline): DFQATT, SNEGSKA (reference sequence). This CDR3 has 14 amino acids. Trimming cost V 3 bases and J 4 bases, with 13 bases left between them. This CDR3 reads CSASRRGVYNEQFF. DNA of the CDR3: TGCAGTGCTAGTCGGCGCGGGGTATACAATGAGCAGTTCTTC.

The rearrangement joins TRBV28 to TRBJ2-1; 8 bases agree with TRBD2. The CDR3 extends over 15 amino acids. Unmatched junction bases numbered 13, after V lost 6 bases and J lost 9 bases. CDR1 and CDR2 (germline): MDHEN, SYDVKM. As DNA, the CDR3 is TGTGCCAGCAGCCAATCGGGACTAGAGACGGGTGAGCAGTTCTTC. Its protein product is CASSQSGLETGEQFF.

The rearrangement uses TRBV11-2 and TRBJ2-7; D may be TRBD1 (6 bases). V lost 5 bases, J lost 2 bases, and 19 bases lay in between. The CDR3 runs 16 residues. CDR1 and CDR2 (germline): SGHAT, FQNNGV. The chain's CDR3 is CASSVQGVGGPYEQYF. CDR3 nucleotide sequence: TGTGCCAGCAGCGTACAGGGAGTTGGTGGCCCCTACGAGCAGTACTTC. The complete variable domain, with remaining parts taken from reference TRBV11-2 and TRBJ2-7, reads EAGVAQSPRYKIIEKRQSVAFWCNPISGHATLYWYQQILGQGPKLLIQFQNNGVVDDSQLPKDRFSAERLKGVDSTLKIQPAKLEDSAVYLCASSVQGVGGPYEQYFGPGTRLTVT.

J is TRBJ2-5 and V is TRBV4-1; no definite D call. This CDR3 spans 13 amino acids. CDR1 and CDR2 (germline): MGHRA, YSYEKL. V lost 1 base to trimming and J lost 2 bases, with 5 bases between them. The CDR3 DNA reads TGCGCCAGCAGCCAAGTGTCACAAGAGACCCAGTACTTC. Translating it yields CASSQVSQETQYF.

This chain connects TRBV24-1 to TRBJ2-7, with D possibly TRBD2 on 7 matching bases. From germline, CDR1 is KGHDR and CDR2 SFDVKD. V lost 4 bases and J 4 bases, leaving 10 bases between the germline ends. This CDR3 has 13 residues. The CDR3 sequence: CATSEGGLYEQYF. CDR3 sequence (DNA): TGTGCCACCAGTGAGGGGGGGCTTTACGAGCAGTACTTC.

The chain is built from TRBV5-1 and TRBJ1-4, with TRBD1 matching over 7 bases. This CDR3 spans 14 amino acids. CDR1 and CDR2 from the germline V gene are SGHRS and YFSETQ. V gave up 4 bases and J gave up 4 bases; unmatched junction bases: 4. CDR3 protein: CASSPGQSNEKLFF. CDR3 sequence (DNA): TGCGCCAGCAGCCCGGGACAGAGTAATGAAAAACTGTTTTTT.

This clone was seen once. V gene TRBV7-2 combines with J gene TRBJ2-5, with 13 positions matching TRBD2. CDR3 length: 19 amino acids. V lost 1 base, J lost 5 bases, and 13 bases stayed unmatched. Germline lookup yields CDR1 SGHTA and CDR2 FQGNSA. The CDR3 DNA is TGTGCCAGCAGCTTAGGGGGACTAGCGGGGAGTGGTGGTATGGAGACCCAGTACTTC. Its protein product is CASSLGGLAGSGGMETQYF.

The CDR3 spells CASSKFTSGDRGYEQYF. CDR3 nucleotide sequence: TGCGCCAGCAGTAAATTCACCTCGGGGGACAGGGGGTACGAGCAGTACTTC. The chain combines TRBV23-1 with TRBJ2-7, with 11 bases identical to TRBD1. TRBV23-1 counts as an open reading frame of uncertain function. This CDR3 has 17 residues. The trim removed 5 bases at V and 4 bases at J, leaving 13 bases unmatched.

This chain uses TRBV4-1 with TRBJ2-7; D perhaps matches TRBD1 (6 bases). The CDR3 runs 18 residues. V gave up 1 base and J gave up 4 bases, with 23 bases separating them. Germline CDR1 MGHRA, CDR2 YSYEKL. CDR3 loop: CASSQVFPTGSIRYEQYF. The CDR3 nucleotides read TGCGCCAGCAGCCAAGTCTTTCCCACAGGGTCAATCAGGTACGAGCAGTACTTC.

As DNA, the CDR3 is TGTGCCAGCAGTGAAGTGCAGGGCTCCTTTAGTCAGCCCCAGCATTTT. This sequence encodes CASSEVQGSFSQPQHF. This chain links TRBV6-1 with TRBJ1-5; D may be TRBD1 (5 bases). The CDR3 contains 16 residues. Trimming left V 1 base short and J 6 bases short, with 16 bases between. From germline, CDR1 is MNHNS and CDR2 SASEGT.

The chain is built from TRBV5-1 and TRBJ2-7, with 7 nucleotides matching TRBD1. The CDR3 has 13 residues. The germline V gene encodes CDR1 SGHRS and CDR2 YFSETQ. The V segment lost 5 bases and the J segment 3 bases; nucleotides outside the gene matches: 5. The CDR3 DNA reads TGCGCCAGCAGAAGGGACAGATACTACGAGCAGTACTTC. It translates to CASRRDRYYEQYF.

For this clone: Other nucleotide sequences in the sample specify the same CDR3. The chain carries TRBV29-1 and TRBJ2-5; D not certain. The V and J ends lost 4 bases and 2 bases respectively, with 8 bases between them. Germline loops: CDR1 SQVTM, CDR2 ANQGSEA. The CDR3 has 12 residues. The CDR3 is CSVVRGQETQYF. The CDR3 DNA follows: TGCAGCGTTGTTCGAGGACAAGAGACCCAGTACTTC.

This CDR3 reads CASLEPASSSTDTQYF. The DNA of the CDR3 is TGTGCCAGTCTGGAACCAGCGTCCTCTAGCACAGATACGCAGTATTTT. The rearrangement joins TRBV28 to TRBJ2-3, with no clear D. Between the trimmed V and J ends, which lost 9 bases and 0 bases, there was a span of 19 bases. This CDR3 region has 16 residues. Germline lookup yields CDR1 MDHEN and CDR2 SYDVKM.

This rearrangement joins TRBV4-1 to TRBJ2-3, with TRBD2 identical over 7 bases. The CDR3 spans 15 residues. The junction had 8 bases not matched to a gene; V was cut back by 8 bases and J by 0 bases. CDR1 and CDR2 from the germline V gene are MGHRA and YSYEKL. The CDR3: CASALTSVSTDTQYF. The CDR3, as DNA: TGCGCCAGCGCACTTACTAGCGTTAGCACAGATACGCAGTATTTT.

The table lists this clone with a count of one. The chain links TRBV19 to TRBJ2-1; a possible D gene is TRBD1 (5 bases). The CDR3 has 14 residues. CDR1 LNHDA and CDR2 SQIVND come from the germline V gene (reference sequence). The ends were cut back, 3 bases at V and 4 bases at J, with 10 bases in the middle. CDR3 loop: CASSIGHRYNEQFF. As DNA, the CDR3 is TGTGCCAGTAGTATTGGACACCGGTACAATGAGCAGTTCTTC.

This clone was counted once. This rearrangement joins TRBV28 to TRBJ1-6; D is ambiguous. V dropped 6 bases and J dropped 8 bases, with 8 bases sitting between them. The CDR3 runs to 12 residues. Germline V gives CDR1 MDHEN, CDR2 SYDVKM. The CDR3 loop reads CASRFLHSPLHF. The CDR3 DNA reads TGTGCCAGCAGATTCCTCCATTCACCCCTCCACTTT.

This clone was seen only a few times. This chain connects TRBV20-1 to TRBJ1-5; maybe TRBD1 (5 bases). The germline gives CDR1 DFQATT, CDR2 SNEGSKA (reference sequence). Trimming took off 3 bases at V and 2 bases at J, with 11 bases between the two ends. The CDR3 is 14 amino acids. The CDR3 loop is CSASLGGGNQPQHF. CDR3 nucleotides: TGCAGTGCTAGTCTGGGGGGAGGCAATCAGCCCCAGCATTTT.

CDR3 sequence (DNA): TGTGCCTGGAGGGGGGCTCACAGGAAAGTTAAAGATACGCAGTATTTT. It translates to CAWRGAHRKVKDTQYF. The chain links TRBV30 to TRBJ2-3, with a weak D call TRBD1 (6 bases). V was trimmed by 3 bases and J by 5 bases, leaving 21 bases between them. This CDR3 contains 16 residues. The germline V gene encodes CDR1 GTSNPN and CDR2 SVGIG (reference sequence).

Many counts were recorded for this clone. The chain carries TRBV5-6 and TRBJ2-5; perhaps TRBD2 as D (6 bases). V was shortened by 0 bases and J by 6 bases, with 12 bases between the two germline ends. Germline CDR1 is SGHDT and CDR2 is YYEEEE. The CDR3 length is 14 residues. CDR3 loop: CASSLEWRAKTQYF. Written as DNA, the CDR3 is TGTGCCAGCAGCTTGGAATGGAGGGCAAAGACCCAGTACTTC.